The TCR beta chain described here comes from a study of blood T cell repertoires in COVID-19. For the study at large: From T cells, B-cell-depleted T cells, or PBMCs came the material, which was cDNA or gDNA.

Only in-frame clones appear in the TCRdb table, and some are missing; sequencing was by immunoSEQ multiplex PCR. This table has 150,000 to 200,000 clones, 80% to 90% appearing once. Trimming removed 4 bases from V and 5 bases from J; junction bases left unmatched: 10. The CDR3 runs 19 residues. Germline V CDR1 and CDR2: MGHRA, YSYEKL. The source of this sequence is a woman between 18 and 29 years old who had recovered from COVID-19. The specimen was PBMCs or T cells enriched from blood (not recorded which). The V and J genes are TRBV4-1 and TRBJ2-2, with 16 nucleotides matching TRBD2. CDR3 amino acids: CASSRPTGLAGGRTGELFF. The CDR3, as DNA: TGCGCCAGCAGCCGTCCGACGGGACTAGCGGGGGGGAGGACCGGGGAGCTGTTTTTT.